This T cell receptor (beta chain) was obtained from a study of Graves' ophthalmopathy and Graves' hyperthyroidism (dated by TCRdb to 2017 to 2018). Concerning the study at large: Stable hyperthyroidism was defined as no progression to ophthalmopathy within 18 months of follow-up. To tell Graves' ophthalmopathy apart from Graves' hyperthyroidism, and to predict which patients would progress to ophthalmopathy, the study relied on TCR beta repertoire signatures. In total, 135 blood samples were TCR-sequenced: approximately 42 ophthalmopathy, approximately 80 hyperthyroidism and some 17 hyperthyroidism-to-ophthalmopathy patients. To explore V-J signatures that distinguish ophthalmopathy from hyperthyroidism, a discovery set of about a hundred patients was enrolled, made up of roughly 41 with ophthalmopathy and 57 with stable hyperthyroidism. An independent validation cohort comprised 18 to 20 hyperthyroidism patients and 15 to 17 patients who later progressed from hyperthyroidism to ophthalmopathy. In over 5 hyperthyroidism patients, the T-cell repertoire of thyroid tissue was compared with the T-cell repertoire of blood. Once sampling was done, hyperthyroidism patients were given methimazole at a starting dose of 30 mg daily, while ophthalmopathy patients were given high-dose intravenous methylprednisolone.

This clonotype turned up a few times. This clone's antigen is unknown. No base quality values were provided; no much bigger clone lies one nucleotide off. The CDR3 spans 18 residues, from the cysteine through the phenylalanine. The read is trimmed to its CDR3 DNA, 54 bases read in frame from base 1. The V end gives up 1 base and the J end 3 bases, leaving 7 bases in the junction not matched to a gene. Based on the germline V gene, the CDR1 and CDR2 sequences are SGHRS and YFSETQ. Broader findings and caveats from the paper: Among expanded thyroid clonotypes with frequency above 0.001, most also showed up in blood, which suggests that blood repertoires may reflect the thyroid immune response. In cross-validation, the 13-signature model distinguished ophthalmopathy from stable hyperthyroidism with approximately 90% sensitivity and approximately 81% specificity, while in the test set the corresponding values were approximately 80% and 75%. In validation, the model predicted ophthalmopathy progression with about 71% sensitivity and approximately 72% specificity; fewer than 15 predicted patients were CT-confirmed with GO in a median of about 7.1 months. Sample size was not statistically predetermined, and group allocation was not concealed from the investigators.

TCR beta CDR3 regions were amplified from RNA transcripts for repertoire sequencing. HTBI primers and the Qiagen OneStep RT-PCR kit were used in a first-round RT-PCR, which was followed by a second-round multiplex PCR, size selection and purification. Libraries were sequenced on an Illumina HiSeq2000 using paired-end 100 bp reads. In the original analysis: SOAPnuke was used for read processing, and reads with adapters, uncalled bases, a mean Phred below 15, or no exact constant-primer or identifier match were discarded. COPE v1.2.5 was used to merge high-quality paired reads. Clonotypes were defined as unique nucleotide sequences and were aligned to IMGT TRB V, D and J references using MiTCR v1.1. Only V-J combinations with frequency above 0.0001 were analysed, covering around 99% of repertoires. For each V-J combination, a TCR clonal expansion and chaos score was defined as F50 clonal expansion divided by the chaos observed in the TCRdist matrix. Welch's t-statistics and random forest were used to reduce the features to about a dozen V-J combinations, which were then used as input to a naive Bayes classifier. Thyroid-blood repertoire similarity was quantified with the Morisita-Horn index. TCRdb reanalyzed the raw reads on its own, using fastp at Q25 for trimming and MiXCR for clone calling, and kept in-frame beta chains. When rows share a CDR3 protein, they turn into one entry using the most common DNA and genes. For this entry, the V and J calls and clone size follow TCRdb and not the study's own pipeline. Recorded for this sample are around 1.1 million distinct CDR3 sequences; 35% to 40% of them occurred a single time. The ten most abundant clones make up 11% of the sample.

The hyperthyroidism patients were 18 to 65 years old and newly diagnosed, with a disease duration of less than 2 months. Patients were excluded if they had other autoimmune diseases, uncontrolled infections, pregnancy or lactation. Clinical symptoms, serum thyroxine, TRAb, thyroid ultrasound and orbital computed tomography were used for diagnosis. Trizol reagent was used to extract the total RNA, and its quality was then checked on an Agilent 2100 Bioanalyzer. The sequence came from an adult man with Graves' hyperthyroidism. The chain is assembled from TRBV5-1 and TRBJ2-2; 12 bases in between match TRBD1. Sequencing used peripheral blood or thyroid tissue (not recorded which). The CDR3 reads CASSLPGTGGYDTGELFF. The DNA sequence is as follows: TGCGCCAGCAGCTTGCCCGGGACAGGGGGCTATGACACCGGGGAGCTGTTTTTT.